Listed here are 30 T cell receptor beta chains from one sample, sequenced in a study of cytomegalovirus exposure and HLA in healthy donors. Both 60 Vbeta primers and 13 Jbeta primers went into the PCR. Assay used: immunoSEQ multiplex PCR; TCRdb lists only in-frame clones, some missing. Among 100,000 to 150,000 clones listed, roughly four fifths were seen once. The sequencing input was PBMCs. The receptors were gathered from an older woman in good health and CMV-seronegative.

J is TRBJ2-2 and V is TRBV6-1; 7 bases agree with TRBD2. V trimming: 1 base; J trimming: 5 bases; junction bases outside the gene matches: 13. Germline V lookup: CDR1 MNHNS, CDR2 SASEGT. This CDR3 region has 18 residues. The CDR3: CASSEVYLSGAGTGELFF. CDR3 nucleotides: TGTGCCAGCAGTGAAGTGTACCTCAGCGGGGCGGGAACCGGGGAGCTGTTTTTT.

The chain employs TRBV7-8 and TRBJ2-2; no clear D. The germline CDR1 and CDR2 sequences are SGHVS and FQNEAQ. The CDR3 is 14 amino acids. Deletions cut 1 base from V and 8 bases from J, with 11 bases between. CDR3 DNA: TGTGCCAGCAGCTTAGTTCGACGCGGAGGGGAGCTGTTTTTT. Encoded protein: CASSLVRRGGELFF.

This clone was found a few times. The CDR3 protein is CASSFRDRGTEAFF. The DNA of the CDR3 is TGTGCCAGCAGCTTCCGGGACAGGGGTACTGAAGCTTTCTTT. V usage is TRBV7-9 and J usage is TRBJ1-1; 10 bases line up with TRBD1. There are 14 residues in the CDR3. V dropped 3 bases and J dropped 5; count of bases not matched to a gene: 3. Germline loops: CDR1 SEHNR, CDR2 FQNEAQ (reference sequence).

CDR3 coding DNA: TGTGCCAGCAGCTTGGAACAGGGTCCCGAGCAGTACTTC. Residues: CASSLEQGPEQYF. The J gene is TRBJ2-7, the V gene TRBV5-8; D might be TRBD1 (6 bases). CDR3 length: 13 residues. The V gene lost 0 bases and the J gene lost 6 bases, with 10 bases spanning the gap. Germline CDR1 SGHTS, CDR2 YDEGEE.

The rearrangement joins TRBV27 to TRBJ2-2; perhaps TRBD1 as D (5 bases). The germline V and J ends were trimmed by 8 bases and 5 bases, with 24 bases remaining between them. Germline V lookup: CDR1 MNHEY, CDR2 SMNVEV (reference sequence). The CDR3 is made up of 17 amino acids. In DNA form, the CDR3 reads TGTGCCAGCGGGGTTGTCGGCAGGGTAAAACTAACCGGGGAGCTGTTTTTT. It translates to CASGVVGRVKLTGELFF.

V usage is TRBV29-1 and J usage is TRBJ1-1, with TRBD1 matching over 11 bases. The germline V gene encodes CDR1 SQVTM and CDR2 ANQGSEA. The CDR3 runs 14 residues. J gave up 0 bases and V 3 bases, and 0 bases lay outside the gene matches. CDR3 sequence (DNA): TGCAGCGTTGAGGGACAGGGGGTGAACACTGAAGCTTTCTTT. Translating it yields CSVEGQGVNTEAFF.

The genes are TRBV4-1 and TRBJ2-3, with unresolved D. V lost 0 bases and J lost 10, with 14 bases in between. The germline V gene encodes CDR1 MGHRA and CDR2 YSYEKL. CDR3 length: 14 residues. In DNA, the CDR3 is TGCGCCAGCAGCCAAGATAATCGCAGTCCCCCGCAGTATTTT. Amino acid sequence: CASSQDNRSPPQYF.

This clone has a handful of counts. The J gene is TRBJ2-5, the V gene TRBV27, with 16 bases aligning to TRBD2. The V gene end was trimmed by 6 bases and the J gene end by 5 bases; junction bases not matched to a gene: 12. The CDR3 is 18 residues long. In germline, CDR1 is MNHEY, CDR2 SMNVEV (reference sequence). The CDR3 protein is CASSDSGLAGGTRETQYF. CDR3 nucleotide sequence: TGTGCCAGCAGCGACTCGGGACTAGCGGGAGGGACCCGGGAGACCCAGTACTTC.

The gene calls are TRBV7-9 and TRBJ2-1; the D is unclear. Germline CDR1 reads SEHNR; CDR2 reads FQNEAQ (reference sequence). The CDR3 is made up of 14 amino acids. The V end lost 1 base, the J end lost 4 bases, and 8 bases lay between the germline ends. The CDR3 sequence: CASSLDAVYNEQFF. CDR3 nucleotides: TGTGCCAGCAGCTTAGATGCAGTATACAATGAGCAGTTCTTC.

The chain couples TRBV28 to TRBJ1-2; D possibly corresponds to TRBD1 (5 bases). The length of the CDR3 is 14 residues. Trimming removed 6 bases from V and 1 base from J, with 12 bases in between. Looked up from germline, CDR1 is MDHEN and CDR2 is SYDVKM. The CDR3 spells CASRPWGVNYGYTF. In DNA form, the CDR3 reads TGTGCCAGCAGACCTTGGGGGGTTAACTATGGCTACACCTTC.

The CDR3 coding sequence is TGCGCCAGCAGCCAAGATCTTATCCCGTCCTACAATGAGCAGTTCTTC. Translation gives CASSQDLIPSYNEQFF. This chain uses TRBV4-1 with TRBJ2-1, with unresolved D. The germline V and J ends were trimmed by 0 bases and 1 base, with 10 bases remaining between them. The CDR3 contains 16 residues. Germline V gives CDR1 MGHRA, CDR2 YSYEKL.

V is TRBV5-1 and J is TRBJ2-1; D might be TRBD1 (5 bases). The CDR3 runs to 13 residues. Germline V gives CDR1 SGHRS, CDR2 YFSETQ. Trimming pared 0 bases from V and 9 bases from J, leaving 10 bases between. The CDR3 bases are TGCGCCAGCAGCTTGGGGGGCGTACCTGAGCAGTTCTTC. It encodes CASSLGGVPEQFF.

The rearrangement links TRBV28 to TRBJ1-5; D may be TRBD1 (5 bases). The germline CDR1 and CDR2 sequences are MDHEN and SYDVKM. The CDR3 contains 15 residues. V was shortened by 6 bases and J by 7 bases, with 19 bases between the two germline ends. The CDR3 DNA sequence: TGTGCCAGCAGGAAGAGTAGGGGATCGGAACAGCCCCAGCATTTT. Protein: CASRKSRGSEQPQHF.

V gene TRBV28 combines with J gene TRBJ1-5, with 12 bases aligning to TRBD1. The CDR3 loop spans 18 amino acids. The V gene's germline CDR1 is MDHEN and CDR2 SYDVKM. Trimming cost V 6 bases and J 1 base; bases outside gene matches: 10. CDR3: CASSLRDRGLRSNQPQHF. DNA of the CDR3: TGTGCCAGCAGCCTCCGGGACAGGGGGCTTAGAAGCAATCAGCCCCAGCATTTT.

CDR3 bases: TGTGCCAGCAGGACTACCCAAGAGACCCAGTACTTC. It codes for CASRTTQETQYF. The V and J genes are TRBV2 and TRBJ2-5; TRBD2 is a possible D gene (5 bases). Germline CDR1 and CDR2: SNHLY and FYNNEI. This CDR3 contains 12 residues. Trimming shortened V by 6 bases and J by 1 base, and 6 bases separated the two germline ends.

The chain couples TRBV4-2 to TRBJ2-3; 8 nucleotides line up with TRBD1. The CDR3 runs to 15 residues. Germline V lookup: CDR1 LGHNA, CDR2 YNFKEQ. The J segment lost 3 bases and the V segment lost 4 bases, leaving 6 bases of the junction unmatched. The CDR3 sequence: CASSPDRAKTDTQYF. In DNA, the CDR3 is TGTGCCAGCAGCCCGGACAGGGCGAAGACAGATACGCAGTATTTT.

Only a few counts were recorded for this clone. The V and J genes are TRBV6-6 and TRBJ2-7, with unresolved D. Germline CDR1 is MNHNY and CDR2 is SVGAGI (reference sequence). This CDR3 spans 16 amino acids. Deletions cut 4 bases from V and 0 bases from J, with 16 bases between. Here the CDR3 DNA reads TGTGCCAGCAGTTGGGCACAAGAGTTTCTCTCCTACGAGCAGTACTTC. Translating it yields CASSWAQEFLSYEQYF.

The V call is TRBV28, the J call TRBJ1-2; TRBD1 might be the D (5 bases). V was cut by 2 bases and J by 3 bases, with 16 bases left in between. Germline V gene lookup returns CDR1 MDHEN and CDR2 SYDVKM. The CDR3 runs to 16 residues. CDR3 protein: CASSLNQGRGDYGYTF. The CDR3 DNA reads TGTGCCAGCAGTTTAAACCAGGGCCGAGGAGACTATGGCTACACCTTC.

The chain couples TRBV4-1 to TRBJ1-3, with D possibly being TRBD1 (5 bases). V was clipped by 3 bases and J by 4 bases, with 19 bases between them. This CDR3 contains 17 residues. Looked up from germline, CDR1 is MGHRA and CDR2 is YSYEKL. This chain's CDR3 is CASSQGTTGTRGNTIYF. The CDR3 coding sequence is TGCGCCAGCAGCCAGGGGACTACCGGGACGCGCGGAAACACCATATATTTT.

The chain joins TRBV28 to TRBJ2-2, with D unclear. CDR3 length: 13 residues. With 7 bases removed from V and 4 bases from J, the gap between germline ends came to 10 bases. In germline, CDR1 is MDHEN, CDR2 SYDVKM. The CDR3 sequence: CASKVTGTGELFF. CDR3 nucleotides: TGTGCCAGCAAAGTGACTGGCACCGGGGAGCTGTTTTTT.

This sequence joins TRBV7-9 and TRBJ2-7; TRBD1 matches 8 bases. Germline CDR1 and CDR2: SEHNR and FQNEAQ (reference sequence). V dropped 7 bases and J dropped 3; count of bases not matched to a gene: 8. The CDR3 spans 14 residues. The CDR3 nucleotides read TGTGCCAGCACCCTATCCGGGACAGGCTACGAGCAGTACTTC. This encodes CASTLSGTGYEQYF.

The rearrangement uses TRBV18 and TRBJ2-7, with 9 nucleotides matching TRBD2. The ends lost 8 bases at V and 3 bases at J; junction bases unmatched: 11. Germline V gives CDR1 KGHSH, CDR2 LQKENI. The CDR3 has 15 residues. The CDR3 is CASRKASGVIYEQYF. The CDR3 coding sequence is TGTGCCAGCCGAAAGGCTAGCGGGGTGATCTACGAGCAGTACTTC.

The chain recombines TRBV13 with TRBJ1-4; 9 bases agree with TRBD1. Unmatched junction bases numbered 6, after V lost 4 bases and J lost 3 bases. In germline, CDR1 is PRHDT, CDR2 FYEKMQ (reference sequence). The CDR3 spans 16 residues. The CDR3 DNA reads TGTGCCAGCAGCTCCGGACAGGGGAGAGCTAATGAAAAACTGTTTTTT. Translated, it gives CASSSGQGRANEKLFF.

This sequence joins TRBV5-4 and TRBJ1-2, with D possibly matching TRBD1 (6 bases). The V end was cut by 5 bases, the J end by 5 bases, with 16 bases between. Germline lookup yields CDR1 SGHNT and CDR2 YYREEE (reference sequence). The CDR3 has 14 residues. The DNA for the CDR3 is TGTGCCAGCAGGGGAGGGGGTGTAGGGTATGGCTACACCTTC. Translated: CASRGGGVGYGYTF.

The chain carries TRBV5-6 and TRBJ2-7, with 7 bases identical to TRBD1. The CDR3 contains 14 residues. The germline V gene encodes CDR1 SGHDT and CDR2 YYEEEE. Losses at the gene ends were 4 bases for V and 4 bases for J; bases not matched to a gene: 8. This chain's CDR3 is CASSLGTVVYEQYF. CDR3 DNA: TGTGCCAGCAGCCTAGGGACAGTGGTGTACGAGCAGTACTTC.

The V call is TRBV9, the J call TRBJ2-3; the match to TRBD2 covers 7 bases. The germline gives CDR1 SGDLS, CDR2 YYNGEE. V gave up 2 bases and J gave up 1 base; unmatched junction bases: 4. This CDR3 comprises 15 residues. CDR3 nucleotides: TGTGCCAGCAGCGTTGGGACTACCCGCACAGATACGCAGTATTTT. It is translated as CASSVGTTRTDTQYF. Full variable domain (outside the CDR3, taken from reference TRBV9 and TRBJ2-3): DSGVTQTPKHLITATGQRVTLRCSPRSGDLSVYWYQQSLDQGLQFLIQYYNGEERAKGNILERFSAQQFPDLHSELNLSSLELGDSALYFCASSVGTTRTDTQYFGPGTRLTVL.

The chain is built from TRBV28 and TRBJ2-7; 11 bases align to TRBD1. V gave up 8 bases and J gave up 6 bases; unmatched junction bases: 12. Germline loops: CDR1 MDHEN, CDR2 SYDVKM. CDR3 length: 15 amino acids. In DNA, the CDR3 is TGTGCCAGCGGGTTAGCCGGGACAGGGGGTGGCGAGCAGTACTTC. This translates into CASGLAGTGGGEQYF. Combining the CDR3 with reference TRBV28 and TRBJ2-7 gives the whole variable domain DVKVTQSSRYLVKRTGEKVFLECVQDMDHENMFWYRQDPGLGLRLIYFSYDVKMKEKGDIPEGYSVSREKKERFSLILESASTNQTSMYLCASGLAGTGGGEQYFGPGTRLTVT.

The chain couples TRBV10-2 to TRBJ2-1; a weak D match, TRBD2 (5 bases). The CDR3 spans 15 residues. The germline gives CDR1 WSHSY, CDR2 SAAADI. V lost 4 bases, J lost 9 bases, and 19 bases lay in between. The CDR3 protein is CASSGYWRSSSEQFF. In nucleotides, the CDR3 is TGCGCCAGCAGTGGGTATTGGAGGAGCTCGAGTGAGCAGTTCTTC.

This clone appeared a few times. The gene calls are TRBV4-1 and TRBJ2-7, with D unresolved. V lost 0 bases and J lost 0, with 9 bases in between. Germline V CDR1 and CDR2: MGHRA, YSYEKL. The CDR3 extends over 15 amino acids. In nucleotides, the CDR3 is TGCGCCAGCAGCCAAGAGAGACACCACTCCTACGAGCAGTACTTC. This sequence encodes CASSQERHHSYEQYF.

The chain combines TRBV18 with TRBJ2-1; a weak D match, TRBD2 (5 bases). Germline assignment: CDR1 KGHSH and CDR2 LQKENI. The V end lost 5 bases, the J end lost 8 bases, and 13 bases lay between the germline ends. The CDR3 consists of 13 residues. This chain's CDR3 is CASSSRQRDEQFF. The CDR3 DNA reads TGTGCCAGCTCATCCCGCCAGAGGGATGAGCAGTTCTTC.